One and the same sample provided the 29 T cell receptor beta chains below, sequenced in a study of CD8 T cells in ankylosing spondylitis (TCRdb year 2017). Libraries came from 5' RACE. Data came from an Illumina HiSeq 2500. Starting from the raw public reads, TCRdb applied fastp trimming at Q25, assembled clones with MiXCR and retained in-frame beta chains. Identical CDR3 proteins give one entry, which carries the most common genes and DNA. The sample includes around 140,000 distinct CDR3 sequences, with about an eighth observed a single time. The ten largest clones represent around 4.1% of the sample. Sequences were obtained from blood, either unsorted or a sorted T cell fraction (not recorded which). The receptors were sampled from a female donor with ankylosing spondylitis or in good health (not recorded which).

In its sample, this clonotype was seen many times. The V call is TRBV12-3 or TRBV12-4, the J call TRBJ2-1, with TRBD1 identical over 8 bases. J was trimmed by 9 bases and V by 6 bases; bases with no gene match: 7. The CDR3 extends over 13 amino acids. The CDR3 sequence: CASSRQGFGEQFF. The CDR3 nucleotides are TGTGCCAGCAGCCGACAGGGGTTCGGTGAGCAGTTCTTC.

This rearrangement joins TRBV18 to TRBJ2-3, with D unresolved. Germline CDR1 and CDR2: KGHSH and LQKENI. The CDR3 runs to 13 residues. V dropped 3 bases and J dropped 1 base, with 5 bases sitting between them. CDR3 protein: CASSPAGTDTQYF. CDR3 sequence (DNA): TGTGCCAGCTCACCTGCGGGCACAGATACGCAGTATTTT.

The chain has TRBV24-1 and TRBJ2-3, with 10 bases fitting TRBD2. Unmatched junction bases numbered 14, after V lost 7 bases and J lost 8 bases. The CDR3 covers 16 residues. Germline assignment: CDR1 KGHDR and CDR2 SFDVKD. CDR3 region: CATSGSRAGGPGTQYF. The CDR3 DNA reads TGTGCCACCAGCGGATCTAGAGCGGGAGGGCCCGGTACGCAGTATTTT.

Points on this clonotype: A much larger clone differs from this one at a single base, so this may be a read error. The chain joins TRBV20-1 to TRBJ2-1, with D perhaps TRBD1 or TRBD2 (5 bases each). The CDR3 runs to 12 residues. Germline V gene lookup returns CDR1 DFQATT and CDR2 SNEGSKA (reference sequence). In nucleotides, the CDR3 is TGCAGCGCCGGGGACCGCAACAATGAGCAGTTCTTC. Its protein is CSAGDRNNEQFF.

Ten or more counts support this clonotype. The CDR3 sequence is CASSVRKLDTQYF. The CDR3 DNA reads as TGTGCCAGCAGCGTAAGGAAATTAGATACGCAGTATTTT. The J gene is TRBJ2-3, the V gene TRBV9; D unclear. The CDR3 length is 13 residues. V was cut by 1 base and J by 5 bases, with 8 bases left in between. The germline CDR1 and CDR2 sequences are SGDLS and YYNGEE.

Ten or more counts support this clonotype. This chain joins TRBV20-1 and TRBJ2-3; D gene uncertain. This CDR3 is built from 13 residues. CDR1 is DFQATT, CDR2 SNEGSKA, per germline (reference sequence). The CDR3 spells CSTPSSHTDTQYF. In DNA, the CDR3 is TGCAGCACCCCTAGTTCACACACAGATACGCAGTATTTT.

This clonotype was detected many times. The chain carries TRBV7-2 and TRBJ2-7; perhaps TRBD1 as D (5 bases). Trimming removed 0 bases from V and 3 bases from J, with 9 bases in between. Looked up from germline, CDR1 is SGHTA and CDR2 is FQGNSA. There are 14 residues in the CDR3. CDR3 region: CASSLADRNYEQYF. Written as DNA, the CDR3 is TGTGCCAGCAGCTTAGCCGACAGAAACTACGAGCAGTACTTC.

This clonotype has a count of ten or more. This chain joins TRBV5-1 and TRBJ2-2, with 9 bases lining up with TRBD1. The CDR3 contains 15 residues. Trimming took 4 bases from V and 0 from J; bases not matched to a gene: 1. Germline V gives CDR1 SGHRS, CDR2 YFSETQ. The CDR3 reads CASSRTGANTGELFF. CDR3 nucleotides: TGCGCCAGCAGCAGGACAGGGGCGAACACCGGGGAGCTGTTTTTT.

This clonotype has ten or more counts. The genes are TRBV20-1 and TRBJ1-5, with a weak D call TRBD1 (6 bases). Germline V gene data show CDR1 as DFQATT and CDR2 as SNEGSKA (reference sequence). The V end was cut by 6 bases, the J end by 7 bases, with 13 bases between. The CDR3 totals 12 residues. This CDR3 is CSARKGEQPQHF. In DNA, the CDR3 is TGCAGTGCGAGGAAGGGGGAACAGCCCCAGCATTTT.

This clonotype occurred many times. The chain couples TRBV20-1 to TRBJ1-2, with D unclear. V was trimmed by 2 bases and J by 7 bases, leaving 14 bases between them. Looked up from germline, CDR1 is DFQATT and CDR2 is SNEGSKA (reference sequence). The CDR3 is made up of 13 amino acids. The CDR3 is CSARMVTDGGYTF. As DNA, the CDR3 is TGCAGTGCTAGAATGGTGACCGACGGTGGCTACACCTTC.

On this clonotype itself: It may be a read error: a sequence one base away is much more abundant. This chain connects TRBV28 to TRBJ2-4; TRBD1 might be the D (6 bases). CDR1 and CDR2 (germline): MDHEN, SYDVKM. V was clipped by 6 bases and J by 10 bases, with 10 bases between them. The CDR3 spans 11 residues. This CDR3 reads CASRWGHIQYF. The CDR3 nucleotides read TGTGCCAGCAGATGGGGGCATATTCAGTACTTC.

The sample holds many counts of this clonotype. CDR3 residues: CASSLSPSTDTQYF. CDR3 nucleotides: TGTGCCAGCAGCCTGTCCCCTTCCACAGATACGCAGTATTTT. V and J are TRBV11-2 and TRBJ2-3; D not certain. Trimming stripped 5 bases from V and 2 bases from J, with 11 bases between. Per germline, CDR1 SGHAT and CDR2 FQNNGV. The CDR3 has 14 residues.

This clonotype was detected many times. CDR3 amino acids: CASSLPLTGGADYGYTF. The CDR3 DNA sequence: TGCGCCAGCAGCTTGCCCTTGACAGGGGGCGCCGACTATGGCTACACCTTC. The chain uses TRBV5-1 and TRBJ1-2; 10 bases fit TRBD1. Germline CDR1 reads SGHRS; CDR2 reads YFSETQ. The CDR3 length is 17 residues. The J segment lost 3 bases and the V segment lost 1 base, leaving 9 bases of the junction unmatched. Looking up the rest from reference TRBV5-1 and TRBJ1-2 gives the full variable domain: KAGVTQTPRYLIKTRGQQVTLSCSPISGHRSVSWYQQTPGQGLQFLFEYFSETQRNKGNFPGRFSGRQFSNSRSEMNVSTLELGDSALYLCASSLPLTGGADYGYTFGSGTRLTVV.

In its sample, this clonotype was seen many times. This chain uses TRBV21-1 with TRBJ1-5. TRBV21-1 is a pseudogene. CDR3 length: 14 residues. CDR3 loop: CASSKGKSNQPQHF. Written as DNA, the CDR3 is TGTGCCAGCAGCAAAGGAAAAAGCAATCAGCCCCAGCATTTT.

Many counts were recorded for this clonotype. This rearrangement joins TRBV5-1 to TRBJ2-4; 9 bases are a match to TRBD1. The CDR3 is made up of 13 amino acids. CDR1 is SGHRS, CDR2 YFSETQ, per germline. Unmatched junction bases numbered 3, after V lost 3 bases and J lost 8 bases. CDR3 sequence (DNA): TGCGCCAGCAGCTGGGGACAGGGAGACATTCAGTACTTC. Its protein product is CASSWGQGDIQYF. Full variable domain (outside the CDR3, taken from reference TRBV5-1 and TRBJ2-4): KAGVTQTPRYLIKTRGQQVTLSCSPISGHRSVSWYQQTPGQGLQFLFEYFSETQRNKGNFPGRFSGRQFSNSRSEMNVSTLELGDSALYLCASSWGQGDIQYFGAGTRLSVL.

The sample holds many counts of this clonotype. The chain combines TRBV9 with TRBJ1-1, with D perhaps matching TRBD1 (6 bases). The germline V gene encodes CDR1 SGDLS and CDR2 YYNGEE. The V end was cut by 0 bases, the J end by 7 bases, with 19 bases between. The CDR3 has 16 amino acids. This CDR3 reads CASSVEGGALKGEAFF. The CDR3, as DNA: TGTGCCAGCAGCGTAGAGGGGGGGGCCCTCAAAGGTGAAGCTTTCTTT.

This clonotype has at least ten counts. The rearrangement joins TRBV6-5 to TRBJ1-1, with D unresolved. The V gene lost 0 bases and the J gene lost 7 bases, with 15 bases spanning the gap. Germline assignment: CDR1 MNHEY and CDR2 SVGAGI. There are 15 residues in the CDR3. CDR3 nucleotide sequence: TGTGCCAGCAGTTACTCGCCCGGGAACGAAATTGAAGCTTTCTTT. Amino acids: CASSYSPGNEIEAFF.

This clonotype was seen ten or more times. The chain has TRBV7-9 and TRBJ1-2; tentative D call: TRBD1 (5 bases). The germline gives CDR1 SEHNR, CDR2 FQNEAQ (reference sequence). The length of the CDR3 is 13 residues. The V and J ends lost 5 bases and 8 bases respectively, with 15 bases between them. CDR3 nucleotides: TGTGCCAGCAGCCGGGGCAGTGTCGTCGGCTACACCTTC. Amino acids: CASSRGSVVGYTF.

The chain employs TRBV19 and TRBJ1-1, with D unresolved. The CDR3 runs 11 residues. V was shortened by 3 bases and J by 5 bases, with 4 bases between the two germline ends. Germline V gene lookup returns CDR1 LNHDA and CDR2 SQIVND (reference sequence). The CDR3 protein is CASSMRTEAFF. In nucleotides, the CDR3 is TGTGCCAGTAGTATGAGGACTGAAGCTTTCTTT.

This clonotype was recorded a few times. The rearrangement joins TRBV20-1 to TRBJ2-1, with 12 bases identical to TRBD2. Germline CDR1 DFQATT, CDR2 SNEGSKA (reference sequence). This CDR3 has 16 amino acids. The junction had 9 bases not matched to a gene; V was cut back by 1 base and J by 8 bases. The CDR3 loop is CSARAPTSGGPYEQFF. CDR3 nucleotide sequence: TGCAGTGCTAGAGCCCCAACTAGCGGGGGGCCCTATGAGCAGTTCTTC.

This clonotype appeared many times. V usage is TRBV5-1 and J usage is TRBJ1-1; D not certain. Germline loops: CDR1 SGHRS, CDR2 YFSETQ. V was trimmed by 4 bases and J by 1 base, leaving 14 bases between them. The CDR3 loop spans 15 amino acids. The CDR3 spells CASSQRVGRNTEAFF. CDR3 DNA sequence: TGCGCCAGCAGCCAGAGGGTAGGTAGGAACACTGAAGCTTTCTTT.

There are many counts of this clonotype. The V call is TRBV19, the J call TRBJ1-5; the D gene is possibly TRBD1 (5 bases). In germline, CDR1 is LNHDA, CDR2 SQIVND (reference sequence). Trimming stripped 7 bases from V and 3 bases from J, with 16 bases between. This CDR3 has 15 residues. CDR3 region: CASKRGQITNQPQHF. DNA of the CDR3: TGTGCCAGTAAAAGAGGACAAATTACCAATCAGCCCCAGCATTTT.

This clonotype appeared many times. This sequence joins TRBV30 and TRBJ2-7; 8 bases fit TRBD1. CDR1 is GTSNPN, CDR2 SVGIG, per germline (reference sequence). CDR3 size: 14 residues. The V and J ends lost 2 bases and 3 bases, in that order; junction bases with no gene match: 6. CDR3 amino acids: CAWSQGQANYEQYF. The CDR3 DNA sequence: TGTGCCTGGAGTCAGGGACAGGCGAACTACGAGCAGTACTTC.

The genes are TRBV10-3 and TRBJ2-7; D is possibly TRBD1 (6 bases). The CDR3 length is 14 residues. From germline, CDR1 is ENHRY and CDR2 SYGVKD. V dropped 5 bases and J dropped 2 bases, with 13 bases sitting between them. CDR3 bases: TGTGCCATCAGTTACCAGGGGTTGGCCTACGAGCAGTACTTC. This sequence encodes CAISYQGLAYEQYF.

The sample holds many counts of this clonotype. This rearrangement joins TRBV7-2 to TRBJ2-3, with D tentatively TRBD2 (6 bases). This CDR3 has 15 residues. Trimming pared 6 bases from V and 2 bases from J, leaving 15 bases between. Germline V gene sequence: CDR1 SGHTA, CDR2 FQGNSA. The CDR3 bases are TGTGCCAGCAGACATCCGGGACTCATCACAGATACGCAGTATTTT. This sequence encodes CASRHPGLITDTQYF.

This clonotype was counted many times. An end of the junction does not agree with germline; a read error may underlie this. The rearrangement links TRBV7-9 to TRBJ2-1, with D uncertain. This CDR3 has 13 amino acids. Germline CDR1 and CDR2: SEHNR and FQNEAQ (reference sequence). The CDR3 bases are TGTGCCAGCAGCCCCCTGGGTGGCTCCATCGGTCTCTTC. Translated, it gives CASSPLGGSIGLF.

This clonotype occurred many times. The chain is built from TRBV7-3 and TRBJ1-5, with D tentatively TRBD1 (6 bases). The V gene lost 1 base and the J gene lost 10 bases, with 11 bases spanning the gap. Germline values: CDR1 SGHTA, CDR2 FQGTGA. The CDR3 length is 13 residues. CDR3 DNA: TGTGCCAGCAGCTTAATAGGTGGGGGCCCCCAGCATTTT. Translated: CASSLIGGGPQHF.

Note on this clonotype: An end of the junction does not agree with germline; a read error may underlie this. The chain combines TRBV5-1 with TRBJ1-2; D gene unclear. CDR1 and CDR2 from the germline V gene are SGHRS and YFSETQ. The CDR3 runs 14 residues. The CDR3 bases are TGCGACAGCAGCTTGGGCGAGGGCCTCTATGGCTACACCTTC. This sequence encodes CDSSLGEGLYGYTF.

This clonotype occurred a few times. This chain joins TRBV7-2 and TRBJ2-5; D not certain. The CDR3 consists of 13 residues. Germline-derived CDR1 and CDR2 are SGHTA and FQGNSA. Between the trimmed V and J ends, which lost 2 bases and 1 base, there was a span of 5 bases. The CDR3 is CASSLNRQETQYF. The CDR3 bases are TGTGCCAGCAGCTTAAACCGCCAAGAGACCCAGTACTTC.